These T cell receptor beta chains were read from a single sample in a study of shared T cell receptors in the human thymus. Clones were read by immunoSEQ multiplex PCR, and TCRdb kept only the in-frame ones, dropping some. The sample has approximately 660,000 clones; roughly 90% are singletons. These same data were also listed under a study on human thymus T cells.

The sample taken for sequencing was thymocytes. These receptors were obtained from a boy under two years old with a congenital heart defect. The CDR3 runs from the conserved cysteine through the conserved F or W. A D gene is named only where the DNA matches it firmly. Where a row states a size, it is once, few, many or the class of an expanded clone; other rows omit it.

CDR3 DNA: TGTGCCAGCAGCCACGGACTAGCGGCATACGAGCAGTACTTC
CDR3 protein: CASSHGLAAYEQYF
V gene: TRBV12-1
D gene: -
J gene: TRBJ2-7
clone size: -

CDR3 DNA: TGTGCCAGCAGTTTATGCTACTTGACAGAACAGAACACCGGGGAGCTGTTTTTT
CDR3 protein: CASSLCYLTEQNTGELFF
V gene: TRBV28
D gene: -
J gene: TRBJ2-2
clone size: once

CDR3 DNA: TGTGCCAGCAGCACACAGTCCACAGATACGCAGTATTTT
CDR3 protein: CASSTQSTDTQYF
V gene: TRBV5-6
D gene: -
J gene: TRBJ2-3
clone size: -

CDR3 DNA: TGTGCCAGCAGTGAACGGGACAGGGGCGCTAGCTACGAGCAGTACTTC
CDR3 protein: CASSERDRGASYEQYF
V gene: TRBV6-1
D gene: TRBD1
J gene: TRBJ2-7
clone size: -

CDR3 DNA: TGCAGCGTCGCGACAGGGGGGTTGGAGACCCAGTACTTC
CDR3 protein: CSVATGGLETQYF
V gene: TRBV29-1
D gene: TRBD1
J gene: TRBJ2-5
clone size: -

CDR3 DNA: TGTGCCATCAGTGAGGACAGGTACTACGAGCAGTACTTC
CDR3 protein: CAISEDRYYEQYF
V gene: TRBV10-3
D gene: -
J gene: TRBJ2-7
clone size: -

CDR3 DNA: TGCGCCAGCAGCACACACAGGGGGCCCCGCTTAAAGACTAATGAAAAACTGTTTTTT
CDR3 protein: CASSTHRGPRLKTNEKLFF
V gene: TRBV4-1
D gene: TRBD1
J gene: TRBJ1-4
clone size: -

CDR3 DNA: TGCGCCAGCAGCCCGGGACAGGGGGCGTCTGGCGGGGAGCTGTTTTTT
CDR3 protein: CASSPGQGASGGELFF
V gene: TRBV5-1
D gene: TRBD1
J gene: TRBJ2-2
clone size: -

CDR3 DNA: TGTGCCAGCAGCTCCGGGACAGGGGCCCTCTGGGGTGAGATGGCCCAGTACTTC
CDR3 protein: CASSSGTGALWGEMAQYF
V gene: TRBV28
D gene: TRBD1
J gene: TRBJ2-5
clone size: few

CDR3 DNA: TGTGCCATCAGTGTCTCCGAGGTCACAGATACGCAGTATTTT
CDR3 protein: CAISVSEVTDTQYF
V gene: TRBV10-3
D gene: -
J gene: TRBJ2-3
clone size: once

CDR3 DNA: TGTGCCAGCAGCCAAGAAACCGGGACTAGCCGTGAGCAGTTCTTC
CDR3 protein: CASSQETGTSREQFF
V gene: TRBV4-2
D gene: TRBD2
J gene: TRBJ2-1
clone size: once

CDR3 DNA: TGTGCCAGCACCGCCGGGACAGCACCCAACAATGAGCAGTTCTTC
CDR3 protein: CASTAGTAPNNEQFF
V gene: TRBV6-5
D gene: TRBD1
J gene: TRBJ2-1
clone size: few

CDR3 DNA: TGTGCCAGCAGCGTCACCGGGACTAGAGGTTACGAGCAGTACTTC
CDR3 protein: CASSVTGTRGYEQYF
V gene: TRBV5-4
D gene: TRBD2
J gene: TRBJ2-7
clone size: -

CDR3 DNA: TGTGCCAGCAGCGTAGGGGGCGGGAGCGAGACCTACGAGCAGTACTTC
CDR3 protein: CASSVGGGSETYEQYF
V gene: TRBV9
D gene: TRBD2
J gene: TRBJ2-7
clone size: -

CDR3 DNA: TGTGCCAGCAGCCTCATGACAGGGGGCACCGGGACTAGCGGGACCCGCTCCTACGAGCAGTACTTC
CDR3 protein: CASSLMTGGTGTSGTRSYEQYF
V gene: TRBV7-8
D gene: TRBD2
J gene: TRBJ2-7
clone size: few

CDR3 DNA: TGCGCCAGCAGCCCGGGACTAGCGGACAATGAGCAGTTCTTC
CDR3 protein: CASSPGLADNEQFF
V gene: TRBV5-1
D gene: TRBD2
J gene: TRBJ2-1
clone size: -

CDR3 DNA: TGTGCCAGCAGCTTAGCGCGTAGCGGGGGGGATACAAACATTCAGTACTTC
CDR3 protein: CASSLARSGGDTNIQYF
V gene: TRBV7-2
D gene: TRBD2
J gene: TRBJ2-4
clone size: -

CDR3 DNA: TGTGCCAGTAGAGACAGGGTTTGGACTGAAGCTTTCTTT
CDR3 protein: CASRDRVWTEAFF
V gene: TRBV19
D gene: TRBD1
J gene: TRBJ1-1
clone size: -

CDR3 DNA: TGTGCCAGCAAAACTCTCACAGGGGGGGTTTATTATGGCTACACCTTC
CDR3 protein: CASKTLTGGVYYGYTF
V gene: TRBV27
D gene: TRBD1
J gene: TRBJ1-2
clone size: -

CDR3 DNA: TGCAGCGTTGACCCCAGGGGCAACACTGAAGCTTTCTTT
CDR3 protein: CSVDPRGNTEAFF
V gene: TRBV29-1
D gene: -
J gene: TRBJ1-1
clone size: -

CDR3 DNA: TGTGCCAGTAGTATGGGACTAGCGGGAGTATCGTACGAGCAGTACTTC
CDR3 protein: CASSMGLAGVSYEQYF
V gene: TRBV19
D gene: TRBD2
J gene: TRBJ2-7
clone size: -

CDR3 DNA: TGTGCCAGTAGCCGGGACAGGGGATACAATGAGCAGTTCTTC
CDR3 protein: CASSRDRGYNEQFF
V gene: TRBV19
D gene: TRBD1
J gene: TRBJ2-1
clone size: -

CDR3 DNA: TGTGCCAGCAGCGATTTGGACTTCATGAACACTGAAGCTTTCTTT
CDR3 protein: CASSDLDFMNTEAFF
V gene: TRBV5-4
D gene: -
J gene: TRBJ1-1
clone size: -

CDR3 DNA: TGTGCCACCAGCAGAGAGAGGGAAGGGGAGGGTCAGCCCCAGCATTTT
CDR3 protein: CATSREREGEGQPQHF
V gene: TRBV15
D gene: -
J gene: TRBJ1-5
clone size: -

CDR3 DNA: TGTGCCAGCAAGGCAGGGCACAATGAGCAGTTCTTC
CDR3 protein: CASKAGHNEQFF
V gene: TRBV5-6
D gene: -
J gene: TRBJ2-1
clone size: -

CDR3 DNA: TGTGCCAGTAGTATAGCGGGAGCCTACAATGAGCAGTTCTTC
CDR3 protein: CASSIAGAYNEQFF
V gene: TRBV19
D gene: -
J gene: TRBJ2-1
clone size: -

CDR3 DNA: TGTGCCAGCGCCAGGGTATATAGCAATCAGCCCCAGCATTTT
CDR3 protein: CASARVYSNQPQHF
V gene: TRBV21-1
D gene: -
J gene: TRBJ1-5
clone size: -

CDR3 DNA: TGTGCCACCAGCAGGATAGAGACAGGAACGAGCTCCTACGAGCAGTGCTTC
CDR3 protein: CATSRIETGTSSYEQCF
V gene: TRBV15
D gene: -
J gene: TRBJ2-7
clone size: -

CDR3 DNA: TGCGCCAGCAGCCAAGATGGAGGGGAGACCCAGTACTTC
CDR3 protein: CASSQDGGETQYF
V gene: TRBV4-1
D gene: -
J gene: TRBJ2-5
clone size: -

CDR3 DNA: TGCAGCGTTCTTAGAGCGGGAGGGCCTAATGAGCAGTTCTTC
CDR3 protein: CSVLRAGGPNEQFF
V gene: TRBV29-1
D gene: TRBD2
J gene: TRBJ2-1
clone size: -

CDR3 DNA: TGTGCTAGTGGTTTACCGGGACTAGCAGTCAACGGCTACGAGCAGTACTTC
CDR3 protein: CASGLPGLAVNGYEQYF
V gene: TRBV12-5
D gene: TRBD2
J gene: TRBJ2-7
clone size: -

CDR3 DNA: TGCGCCAGCAAACTAGCGGGGCAAGAGACCCAGTACTTC
CDR3 protein: CASKLAGQETQYF
V gene: TRBV10-2
D gene: TRBD2
J gene: TRBJ2-5
clone size: -

CDR3 DNA: TGCAGCGTTGAGGCCCTCAGGGGAGGGGGAACTGAAGCTTTCTTT
CDR3 protein: CSVEALRGGGTEAFF
V gene: TRBV29-1
D gene: -
J gene: TRBJ1-1
clone size: -

CDR3 DNA: TGCGCCAGCAAACTAACGGATTTCTACGAGCAGTACTTC
CDR3 protein: CASKLTDFYEQYF
V gene: TRBV10-2
D gene: -
J gene: TRBJ2-7
clone size: -

CDR3 DNA: TGCGCCAGCAGCGCCCGGGTACGGCGGCCCAATGAGCAGTTCTTC
CDR3 protein: CASSARVRRPNEQFF
V gene: TRBV4-3
D gene: -
J gene: TRBJ2-1
clone size: -

CDR3 DNA: TGCAGCGTTGACTCCCCTAGCGGGAGGGAAAACATTCAGTACTTC
CDR3 protein: CSVDSPSGRENIQYF
V gene: TRBV29-1
D gene: TRBD2
J gene: TRBJ2-4
clone size: -

CDR3 DNA: TGTGCCAGCAGTTCGGGAGGGATCACTGAAGCTTTCTTT
CDR3 protein: CASSSGGITEAFF
V gene: TRBV28
D gene: -
J gene: TRBJ1-1
clone size: -

CDR3 DNA: TGTGCCAGCAGCAAAGTCCTGAGTGGTGAGCAGTTCTTC
CDR3 protein: CASSKVLSGEQFF
V gene: TRBV21-1
D gene: -
J gene: TRBJ2-1
clone size: -

CDR3 DNA: TGTGCTAGTGGCTTGGCAGGGGCAGTAAGTGAGCAGTTCTTC
CDR3 protein: CASGLAGAVSEQFF
V gene: TRBV12-5
D gene: -
J gene: TRBJ2-1
clone size: once

CDR3 DNA: TGTGCCAGCAGTACGACAGACTCTGGAAACACCATATATTTT
CDR3 protein: CASSTTDSGNTIYF
V gene: TRBV6-1
D gene: -
J gene: TRBJ1-3
clone size: -

CDR3 DNA: TGTGCCAGCAGCCCATGGGGGGGGACCGGGGAGCTGTTTTTT
CDR3 protein: CASSPWGGTGELFF
V gene: TRBV7-2
D gene: TRBD2
J gene: TRBJ2-2
clone size: -

CDR3 DNA: TGTGCCAGCAGCTTGGGGGAGAATCGGGAAGGGAATGAGCAGTTCTTC
CDR3 protein: CASSLGENREGNEQFF
V gene: TRBV5-4
D gene: -
J gene: TRBJ2-1
clone size: -

CDR3 DNA: TGTGCCAGCAGTCCCAGACTAGCGGGAGGGCAGTTCTTC
CDR3 protein: CASSPRLAGGQFF
V gene: TRBV27
D gene: TRBD2
J gene: TRBJ2-1
clone size: -